These 14 T cell receptor beta chains came from one sample sequenced in a study of molecular identifiers for immune sequencing clone quantification. TCRdb re-analysed the PCR reads in MiXCR, keeping a single row per CDR3 protein. Found here are approximately 100,000 distinct CDR3 sequences, roughly 34% of them singletons; the top ten hold around 3.9%. Material: naive CD8+ T cells from blood, with Jurkat cell RNA spiked in. The subset denotes: FACS-sorted CD8+CD4-CCR7+CD45RA+ naive T cells. Receptor source: a human donor in good health. Some libraries in this study had Jurkat cell RNA spiked in.

This clonotype has only a few counts. The junction differs from germline at one of its ends, possibly a read error. J is TRBJ2-6 and V is TRBV5-6, with D tentatively TRBD1 (5 bases). The germline V gene encodes CDR1 SGHDT and CDR2 YYEEEE. The CDR3 consists of 13 residues. CDR3: CASSPPGANALTF. CDR3 sequence (DNA): TGTGCCAGCAGCCCCCCTGGGGCCAACGCCCTGACTTTC.

This clonotype has more than one count but fewer than ten. J is TRBJ2-1 and V is TRBV25-1; D call uncertain. Deletions cut 7 bases from V and 8 bases from J, with 15 bases between. In germline, CDR1 is MGHDK, CDR2 SYGVNS. CDR3 length: 13 amino acids. The CDR3 bases are TGTGCCAGCATCGGCGTTGTAGGATATGAGCAGTTCTTC. Its protein product is CASIGVVGYEQFF.

This clonotype was seen more than once but under ten times. V is TRBV2 and J is TRBJ1-5; no clear D gene. Deletions cut 5 bases from V and 0 bases from J, with 14 bases between. In germline, CDR1 is SNHLY, CDR2 FYNNEI. This CDR3 spans 16 amino acids. The CDR3 protein is CASSTGRLDSNQPQHF. The CDR3 region has the DNA TGTGCCAGCAGTACCGGGCGATTAGATAGCAATCAGCCCCAGCATTTT.

The rearrangement joins TRBV4-1 to TRBJ2-7; D might be TRBD1 (5 bases). V lost 4 bases, J lost 2 bases, and 15 bases lay in between. There are 15 residues in the CDR3. Germline values: CDR1 MGHRA, CDR2 YSYEKL. The CDR3 spells CASSPMTARTYEQYF. Here the CDR3 DNA reads TGCGCCAGCAGCCCCATGACAGCCAGAACCTACGAGCAGTACTTC.

This clonotype was detected ten times or more. The chain carries TRBV6-1 and TRBJ2-1; 7 bases align to TRBD1. The CDR3 is 13 amino acids. V trimming: 6 bases; J trimming: 6 bases; junction bases outside the gene matches: 5. Germline CDR1 reads MNHNS; CDR2 reads SASEGT. In nucleotides, the CDR3 is TGTGCCAGCAGGAGACAGGGCTCCAATGAGCAGTTCTTC. Its protein is CASRRQGSNEQFF.

The genes are TRBV2 and TRBJ2-7; no definite D call. The germline CDR1 and CDR2 sequences are SNHLY and FYNNEI. The CDR3 spans 13 residues. V was clipped by 3 bases and J by 1 base, with 7 bases between them. The DNA for the CDR3 is TGTGCCAGCAGTGACGTGGCTTCCTACGAGCAGTACTTC. It encodes CASSDVASYEQYF. Full variable domain (remainder filled in from reference TRBV2 and TRBJ2-7): EPEVTQTPSHQVTQMGQEVILRCVPISNHLYFYWYRQILGQKVEFLVSFYNNEISEKSEIFDDQFSVERPDGSNFTLKIRSTKLEDSAMYFCASSDVASYEQYFGPGTRLTVT.

The V call is TRBV24-1, the J call TRBJ2-2; D is uncertain. The V gene's germline CDR1 is KGHDR and CDR2 SFDVKD. V was cut by 2 bases and J by 6 bases, with 12 bases left in between. The CDR3 has 15 residues. The DNA of the CDR3 is TGTGCCACCAGTGATTGGTTCGATGGGGCCGGGGAGCTGTTTTTT. Its translation is CATSDWFDGAGELFF.

This clonotype was observed many times. CDR3 sequence (DNA): TGCAGCGTTGACGTGGAGGCTAGCGTCACTAGCACAGATACGCAGTATTTT. It is translated as CSVDVEASVTSTDTQYF. This chain links TRBV29-1 with TRBJ2-3; tentatively, D is TRBD2 (6 bases). Germline V gives CDR1 SQVTM, CDR2 ANQGSEA. There are 17 residues in the CDR3. Trimming left V 3 bases short and J 0 bases short, with 19 bases between.

V usage is TRBV7-2 and J usage is TRBJ2-5; D possibly matches TRBD1 or TRBD2 (6 bases each). The CDR3 is made up of 15 amino acids. CDR1 and CDR2 (germline): SGHTA, FQGNSA. The V gene lost 1 base and the J gene lost 5 bases, with 14 bases spanning the gap. Written as DNA, the CDR3 is TGTGCCAGCAGCTTAGTGGGGACGGGGGCGGAGACCCAGTACTTC. Translated, it gives CASSLVGTGAETQYF.

The chain couples TRBV12-3 or TRBV12-4 to TRBJ2-7; no definite D call. Trimming removed 3 bases from V and 5 bases from J, with 5 bases in between. The CDR3 spans 11 residues. The CDR3: CASSFSDEQYF. The DNA for the CDR3 is TGTGCCAGCAGTTTTTCCGACGAGCAGTACTTC.

In its sample, this clonotype was seen a few times. This chain connects TRBV20-1 to TRBJ2-5; 15 bases fit TRBD2. Per germline, CDR1 DFQATT and CDR2 SNEGSKA (reference sequence). Trimming at V came to 3 bases and at J to 1 base, leaving 6 bases not matched to a gene. This CDR3 is built from 17 residues. CDR3 sequence reads: CSARGLAGGSLQETQYF. CDR3 DNA sequence: TGCAGTGCTAGGGGACTAGCGGGAGGCTCCCTCCAAGAGACCCAGTACTTC.

The genes are TRBV19 and TRBJ1-5, with D tentatively TRBD1 (6 bases). Germline-derived CDR1 and CDR2 are LNHDA and SQIVND (reference sequence). V was trimmed by 7 bases and J by 10 bases, leaving 14 bases between them. CDR3 length: 12 residues. The CDR3 loop reads CASNTGKGPQHF. The DNA of the CDR3 is TGTGCCAGTAACACAGGGAAAGGACCCCAGCATTTT. The variable domain in full, with the rest retrieved from reference TRBV19 and TRBJ1-5, is DGGITQSPKYLFRKEGQNVTLSCEQNLNHDAMYWYRQDPGQGLRLIYYSQIVNDFQKGDIAEGYSVSREKKESFPLTVTSAQKNPTAFYLCASNTGKGPQHFGDGTRLSIL.

This clonotype was observed many times. The chain uses TRBV24-1 and TRBJ1-5; no definite D call. The CDR3 is 14 residues long. Germline CDR1 is KGHDR and CDR2 is SFDVKD. V lost 3 bases, J lost 9 bases, and 14 bases lay in between. The CDR3 region is CATSDQQRVAPQHF. The CDR3 DNA follows: TGTGCCACCAGTGATCAACAGAGAGTGGCGCCCCAGCATTTT.

Comments on this clonotype: Since a much larger clone is just one base distant, this may be a read error. The rearrangement links TRBV14 to TRBJ2-7; D not resolved. CDR3 length equals 13 residues. Germline values: CDR1 SGHDN, CDR2 FVKESK. Trimming took 11 bases from V and 5 from J, leaving 19 bases between them. The CDR3 DNA follows: TGTGCCGGTAGGAAATCTCCAAAGGACGAGCAGTACTTC. Its translation: CAGRKSPKDEQYF.